These T cell receptor beta chains were read from a single sample in a study of Graves' ophthalmopathy and Graves' hyperthyroidism. In TCRdb, the multiplex PCR reads were re-called with MiXCR into one record per CDR3 protein. The sample carries around 590,000 distinct CDR3 sequences, about 35% recorded once. The sample comprised peripheral blood or thyroid tissue (not recorded which). Receptor source: an adult man with Graves' hyperthyroidism. The CDR3 runs from the conserved cysteine through the conserved F or W. The order of the fields is V gene, J gene, CDR3 length, clone size, D gene, CDR3 DNA, CDR3 protein. D genes are given only for firm matches. Clone size is stated in some rows and not others, as once, few, many or a class when expanded.

TRBV7-9	TRBJ2-3	16	.	TRBD2	TGTGCCAGCAGCTTGACTAGCGGCCTTAGCACAGATACGCAGTATTTT	CASSLTSGLSTDTQYF
TRBV7-2	TRBJ2-1	13	.	.	TGTGCCAGCAGCTTGTTTGCGATCGATGAGCAGTTCTTC	CASSLFAIDEQFF
TRBV2	TRBJ2-2	17	many	.	TGTGCCAGCAGGAAGGGGGACGGATCGACGAACACCGGGGAGCTGTTTTTT	CASRKGDGSTNTGELFF
TRBV28	TRBJ1-5	15	many	.	TGTGCCAGCAGGGACGGGGGCGTATCGATTCAGCCCCAGCATTTT	CASRDGGVSIQPQHF
TRBV15	TRBJ2-5	12	many	.	TGTGCCACCAGCAGGGTACAAGAGACCCAGTACTTC	CATSRVQETQYF
TRBV6-5	TRBJ1-1	14	few	TRBD1	TGTGCCAGCAGTGTCGCGGGACAGTTCACTGAAGCTTTCTTT	CASSVAGQFTEAFF
TRBV2	TRBJ2-7	14	.	TRBD2	TGTGCCAGCAGCCCGGGACTAGCGGGAGTCGAGCAGTACTTC	CASSPGLAGVEQYF
TRBV10-2	TRBJ1-1	13	many	TRBD1	TGCGCCAGCAGTGAATCAGGGGGCACTGAAGCTTTCTTT	CASSESGGTEAFF
TRBV12-3/TRBV12-4	TRBJ1-3	14	.	.	TGTGCCAGCAGCGATGGGGGGCCTGGAAACACCATATATTTT	CASSDGGPGNTIYF
TRBV29-1	TRBJ2-2	12	.	.	TGCAGCGTTGGGCACGGAACCGGGGAGCTGTTTTTT	CSVGHGTGELFF
TRBV12-3/TRBV12-4	TRBJ1-1	13	many	.	TGTGCCAGCAGAACCCAGGGGAGAGATGAAGCTTTCTTT	CASRTQGRDEAFF
TRBV27	TRBJ1-1	14	.	TRBD1	TGTGCCAGCGGTTTACAGGGGGCGAACACTGAAGCTTTCTTT	CASGLQGANTEAFF
TRBV6-1	TRBJ1-6	14	many	TRBD1	TGTGCCAGCAGTTCCGGGACAGGGATGGGCACCCTCCACTTT	CASSSGTGMGTLHF
TRBV2	TRBJ2-5	13	many	TRBD1	TGTGCCAGCAGAGACAGGGGTGACGAGACCCAGTACTTC	CASRDRGDETQYF
TRBV29-1	TRBJ2-3	12	many	.	TGCAGCGTTGACGTGGGGGGCGGTACGCAGTATTTT	CSVDVGGGTQYF
TRBV29-1	TRBJ2-7	11	many	.	TGCAGCGTAGGGGACTTCTACGAGCAGTACTTC	CSVGDFYEQYF
TRBV20-1	TRBJ2-3	14	few	TRBD1	TGCAGTGCTAACAGACAGGGTGGCACAGATACGCAGTATTTT	CSANRQGGTDTQYF
TRBV10-3	TRBJ2-5	11	once	.	TGTGCCAGCAGTTGGGTGGAGACCCAGTACTTC	CASSWVETQYF
TRBV20-1	TRBJ2-7	14	many	TRBD2	TGCAGTGCTAGGCCCGGACTAGCAGACTACGAGCAGTACTTC	CSARPGLADYEQYF
TRBV24-1	TRBJ2-7	15	.	TRBD1	TGTGCCACCAGTGGTCCGAGACAGGGTATCTACGAGCAGTACTTC	CATSGPRQGIYEQYF
TRBV13	TRBJ1-3	13	many	.	TGTGCCAGCAGCGACCGACACCAAAACACCATATATTTT	CASSDRHQNTIYF
TRBV7-9	TRBJ2-2	14	many	.	TGTGCCAGCAGCCTGACAGGGAGGAACGGGGAGCTGTTTTTT	CASSLTGRNGELFF
TRBV5-1	TRBJ2-3	14	once	TRBD1	TGCGCCAGCAGCCAACAGGGGTTTGCAGATACGCAGTATTTT	CASSQQGFADTQYF
TRBV5-1	TRBJ1-2	14	many	.	TGCGCCAGCAGCTTGGGGGCAGGAGAGGATGGCTACACCTTC	CASSLGAGEDGYTF
TRBV9	TRBJ1-5	14	.	.	TGTGCCAGCAGCCAGATCAAGGGGGAGATGGCCCAGCATTTT	CASSQIKGEMAQHF
TRBV5-1	TRBJ1-2	14	many	TRBD1	TGCGCCAGCAGTTATACAGGGGGCGGAGAGGGCTACACCTTC	CASSYTGGGEGYTF
TRBV19	TRBJ1-4	14	.	.	TGTGCCAGTAGTATCCCTGGGACTAATGAAAAACTGTTTTTT	CASSIPGTNEKLFF
TRBV7-2	TRBJ1-5	14	.	.	TGTGCCAGCACCTTAGCGGGGGGGCCAGAGACCCAGCATTTT	CASTLAGGPETQHF
TRBV5-1	TRBJ2-2	17	many	.	TGCGCCAGCAGCATCCCTAGGACAGCCGCGAACACCGGGGAGCTGTTTTTT	CASSIPRTAANTGELFF
TRBV20-1	TRBJ1-6	12	.	TRBD1	TGCAGTGCTGAGGACAGGGATTCCCCCCTCCACTTT	CSAEDRDSPLHF
TRBV7-2	TRBJ1-5	16	.	TRBD1	TGTGCCAGCAGCCTCCGCGCGACAGGGGCCAATCAGCCCCAGCATTTT	CASSLRATGANQPQHF
TRBV6-5	TRBJ1-4	14	.	TRBD1	TGTGCCATCGGTACAGGGGGCGTACTGAGAAAACTGTTTTTT	CAIGTGGVLRKLFF
TRBV6-1	TRBJ2-7	13	many	.	TGTGCCAGCAGTGAATCCGAGACCTACGAGCAGTACTTC	CASSESETYEQYF
TRBV9	TRBJ1-1	13	many	TRBD1	TGTGCCAGCAGCCAGGACAGGGGAACTGAAGCTTTCTTT	CASSQDRGTEAFF
TRBV7-9	TRBJ2-1	15	few	TRBD1	TGTGCCAGCAGCTTAAAGGGGACAGGGTACAATGAGCAGTTCTTC	CASSLKGTGYNEQFF
TRBV7-8	TRBJ2-7	17	few	TRBD1	TGTGCCAGCAGCACCTCCGTCATCCGGGACAGATACTACGAGCAGTACTTC	CASSTSVIRDRYYEQYF
TRBV19	TRBJ1-1	15	many	.	TGTGCCAGTAGTATGTATGGGTTACTGAACACTGAAGCTTTCTTT	CASSMYGLLNTEAFF
TRBV29-1	TRBJ2-1	16	.	TRBD2	TGCAGCGTTGTAGGACTAGCGGGAGGCTCCTACAATGAGCAGTTCTTC	CSVVGLAGGSYNEQFF
TRBV15	TRBJ2-7	12	.	.	TGTGCCACCGGGACAACCTTCTACGAGCAGTACTTC	CATGTTFYEQYF
TRBV24-1	TRBJ1-1	12	many	TRBD1	TGTGCCACCAGTGACCATGACAGGGGAGCTTTCTTT	CATSDHDRGAFF
TRBV5-1	TRBJ2-2	16	few	TRBD2	TGCGCCAGCAGCAGGAGCGGGGGGGCGTACACCGGGGAGCTGTTTTTT	CASSRSGGAYTGELFF
TRBV2	TRBJ1-2	12	.	.	TGTGCCAGCACCCAGGGGAGGTTGGGCTACACCTTC	CASTQGRLGYTF
TRBV7-3	TRBJ2-2	12	.	.	TGTGCCCTCCTAGGGGGAAGCGGGGAGCTGTTTTTT	CALLGGSGELFF
TRBV5-4	TRBJ1-2	14	many	.	TGTGCCAGCAGCTTGAAGGGGGGAAGATATGGCTACACCTTC	CASSLKGGRYGYTF
TRBV7-3	TRBJ2-2	15	few	.	TGTGCCAGCAGCATGGGAGGTTTTAGGAACGGGGAGCTGTTTTTT	CASSMGGFRNGELFF
TRBV5-5	TRBJ1-5	16	few	.	TGTGCCAGCAGTTTGGAAGGCCGGGGGACCAATCAGCCCCAGCATTTT	CASSLEGRGTNQPQHF
TRBV20-1	TRBJ1-6	14	many	TRBD1	TGCAGTGCTGACAGGGGGGGGTTCGGGTCACCCCTCCACTTT	CSADRGGFGSPLHF
TRBV7-6	TRBJ2-5	14	many	.	TGTGCCAGCAGCTTATACGGGCCCGGAGAGACCCAGTACTTC	CASSLYGPGETQYF
TRBV2	TRBJ2-7	12	many	.	TGTGCCAGCGGTGGAGGGGGGTGGGAGCAGTACTTC	CASGGGGWEQYF
TRBV11-3	TRBJ1-2	14	many	TRBD1	TGTGCCAGCAGCCGAATAACAGGGGGCGATGGCTACACCTTC	CASSRITGGDGYTF
TRBV12-3/TRBV12-4	TRBJ1-4	12	many	TRBD1	TGTGCCAGCAGTTCCAGGACAGGGACACTGTTTTTT	CASSSRTGTLFF
TRBV30	TRBJ2-7	11	few	.	TGTGCCTGGAGTGTAGGGTCCGAGCAGTACTTC	CAWSVGSEQYF
TRBV12-3/TRBV12-4	TRBJ1-1	14	.	.	TGTGCCAGCAGTTTGGTCTCGGGGGAGGTAGGTGCTTTCTTT	CASSLVSGEVGAFF
TRBV7-6	TRBJ2-5	15	.	TRBD2	TGTGCCAGCAGCCCACGTAGCGGGAGACAAGAGACCCAGTACTTC	CASSPRSGRQETQYF
TRBV29-1	TRBJ1-3	14	many	.	TGCAGCGTTGCGTTTGGACTCTCTGGAAACACCATATATTTT	CSVAFGLSGNTIYF
TRBV13	TRBJ1-1	14	many	.	TGTGCCAGCAGCTTATCTATGGGGAACACTGAAGCTTTCTTT	CASSLSMGNTEAFF
TRBV7-8	TRBJ1-6	14	.	.	TGTGCCGGCAGTCAATCCGGGGGTCAATCACCCCTCCACTTT	CAGSQSGGQSPLHF
TRBV7-9	TRBJ1-1	15	many	TRBD1	TGTGCCAGCAGTCGTTACACAGGGGGCTACACTGAAGCTTTCTTT	CASSRYTGGYTEAFF
TRBV10-2	TRBJ2-5	15	many	TRBD2	TGCGCCAGCAGTGACGGGACTAGCGGCCAAGAGACCCAGTACTTC	CASSDGTSGQETQYF
TRBV7-9	TRBJ1-5	12	many	.	TGTGCCAGCAGCAAAGGGGGGCGGCCCCAGCATTTT	CASSKGGRPQHF